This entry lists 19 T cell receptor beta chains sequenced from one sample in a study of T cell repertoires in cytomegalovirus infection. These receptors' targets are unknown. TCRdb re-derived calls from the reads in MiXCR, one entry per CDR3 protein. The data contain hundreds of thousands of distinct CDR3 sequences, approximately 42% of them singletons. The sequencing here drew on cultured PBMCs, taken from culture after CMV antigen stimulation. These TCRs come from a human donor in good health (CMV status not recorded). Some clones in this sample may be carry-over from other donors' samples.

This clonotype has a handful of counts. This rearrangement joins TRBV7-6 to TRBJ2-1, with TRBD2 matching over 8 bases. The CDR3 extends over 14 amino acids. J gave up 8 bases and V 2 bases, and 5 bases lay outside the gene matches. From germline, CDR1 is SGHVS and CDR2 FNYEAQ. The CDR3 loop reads CASSLRGGLDEQFF. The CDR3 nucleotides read TGTGCCAGCAGCTTACGGGGGGGCCTTGATGAGCAGTTCTTC.

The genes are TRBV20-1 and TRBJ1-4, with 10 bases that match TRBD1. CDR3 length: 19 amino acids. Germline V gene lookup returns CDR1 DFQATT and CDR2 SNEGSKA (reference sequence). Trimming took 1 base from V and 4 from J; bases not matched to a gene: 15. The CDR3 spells CSARGGLTDRGSYNEKLFF. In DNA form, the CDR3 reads TGCAGTGCTAGAGGAGGTTTAACGGACAGGGGGAGTTATAATGAAAAACTGTTTTTT.

Written as DNA, the CDR3 is TGTGCCGGAGGACAGGCCCAATCCTATGGCTACACCTTC. Its translation: CAGGQAQSYGYTF. The rearrangement uses TRBV2 and TRBJ1-2, with TRBD1 matching 7 bases. Germline CDR1 reads SNHLY; CDR2 reads FYNNEI. CDR3 size: 13 residues. V lost 11 bases and J lost 4; bases outside the gene matches: 10.

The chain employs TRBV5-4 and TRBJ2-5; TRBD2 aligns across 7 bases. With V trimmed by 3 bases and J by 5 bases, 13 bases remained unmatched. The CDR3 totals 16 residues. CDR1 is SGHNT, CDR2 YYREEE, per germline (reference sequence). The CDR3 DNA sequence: TGTGCCAGCAGCTACACCGGACTAGTACGTGCGGAGACCCAGTACTTC. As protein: CASSYTGLVRAETQYF.

Here the CDR3 DNA reads TGTGCCAGCGGTCGGGGCCTAGCCAAAAACATTCAGTACTTC. It is translated as CASGRGLAKNIQYF. The chain employs TRBV6-5 and TRBJ2-4; D is perhaps TRBD1 or TRBD2 (5 bases each). Germline V gene sequence: CDR1 MNHEY, CDR2 SVGAGI. The CDR3 consists of 14 residues. V was trimmed by 8 bases and J by 0 bases, leaving 11 bases between them.

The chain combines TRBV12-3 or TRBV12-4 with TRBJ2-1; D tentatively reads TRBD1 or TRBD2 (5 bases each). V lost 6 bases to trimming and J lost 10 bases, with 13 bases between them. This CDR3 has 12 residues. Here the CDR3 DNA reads TGTGCCAGCAGCCCTTGGTGGGGGGAGCAGTTCTTC. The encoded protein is CASSPWWGEQFF.

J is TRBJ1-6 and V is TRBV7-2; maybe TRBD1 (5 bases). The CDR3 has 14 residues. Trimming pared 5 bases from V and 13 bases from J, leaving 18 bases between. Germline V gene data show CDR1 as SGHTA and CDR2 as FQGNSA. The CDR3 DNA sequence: TGTGCCAGCAGCACCACAGGAGGCGGGATCCCCCTCCACTTT. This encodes CASSTTGGGIPLHF.

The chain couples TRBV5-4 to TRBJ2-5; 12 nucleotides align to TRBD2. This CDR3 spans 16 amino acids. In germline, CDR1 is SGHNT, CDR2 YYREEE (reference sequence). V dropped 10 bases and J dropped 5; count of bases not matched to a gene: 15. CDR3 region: CAVRTSGTRRGETQYF. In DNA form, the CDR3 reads TGTGCCGTAAGGACTAGCGGGACCCGGCGGGGGGAGACCCAGTACTTC.

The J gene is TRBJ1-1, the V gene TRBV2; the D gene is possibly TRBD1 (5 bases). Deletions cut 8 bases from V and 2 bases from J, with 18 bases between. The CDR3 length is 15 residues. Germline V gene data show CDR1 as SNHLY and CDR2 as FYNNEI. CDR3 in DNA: TGTGCCAGCCAACAATTCAGGGCCCAAAACACTGAAGCTTTCTTT. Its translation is CASQQFRAQNTEAFF.

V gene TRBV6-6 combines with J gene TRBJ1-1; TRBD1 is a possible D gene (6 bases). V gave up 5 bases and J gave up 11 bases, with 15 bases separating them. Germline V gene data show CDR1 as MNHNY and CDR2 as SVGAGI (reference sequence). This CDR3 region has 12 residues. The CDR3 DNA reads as TGTGCCAGCAGTCTTCGACAGGCTGGGGCTTTCTTT. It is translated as CASSLRQAGAFF.

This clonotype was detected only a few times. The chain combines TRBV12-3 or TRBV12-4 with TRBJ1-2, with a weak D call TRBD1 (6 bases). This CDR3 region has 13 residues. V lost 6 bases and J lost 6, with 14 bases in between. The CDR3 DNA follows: TGTGCCAGCAGGTTACGGGGGGCCGATGGCTACACCTTC. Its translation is CASRLRGADGYTF.

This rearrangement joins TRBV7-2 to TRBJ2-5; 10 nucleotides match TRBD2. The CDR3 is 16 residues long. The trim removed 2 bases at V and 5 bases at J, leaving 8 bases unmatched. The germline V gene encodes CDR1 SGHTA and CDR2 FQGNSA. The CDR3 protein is CASSLRLSGGGETQYF. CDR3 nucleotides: TGTGCCAGCAGCTTACGGCTGAGCGGGGGGGGGGAGACCCAGTACTTC.

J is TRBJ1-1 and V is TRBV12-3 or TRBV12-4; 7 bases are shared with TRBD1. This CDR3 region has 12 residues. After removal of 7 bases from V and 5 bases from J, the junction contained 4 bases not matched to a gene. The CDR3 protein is CASKQGWTEAFF. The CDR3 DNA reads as TGTGCCAGCAAACAGGGGTGGACTGAAGCTTTCTTT.

CDR3 sequence reads: CATSASSGVAQPQHF. CDR3 in DNA: TGTGCCACCAGTGCCTCGTCGGGGGTGGCTCAGCCCCAGCATTTT. The chain carries TRBV24-1 and TRBJ1-5; D possibly corresponds to TRBD1 (5 bases). CDR1 is KGHDR, CDR2 SFDVKD, per germline. This CDR3 is 15 amino acids long. V lost 5 bases, J lost 6 bases, and 16 bases lay in between.

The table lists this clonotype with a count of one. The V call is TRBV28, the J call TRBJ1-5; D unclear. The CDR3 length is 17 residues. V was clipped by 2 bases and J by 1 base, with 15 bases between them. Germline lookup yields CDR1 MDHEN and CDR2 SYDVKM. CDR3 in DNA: TGTGCCAGCAGTTTAGCCGGGTGGGTGAGGAGCAATCAGCCCCAGCATTTT. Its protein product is CASSLAGWVRSNQPQHF. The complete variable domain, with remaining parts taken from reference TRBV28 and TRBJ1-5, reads DVKVTQSSRYLVKRTGEKVFLECVQDMDHENMFWYRQDPGLGLRLIYFSYDVKMKEKGDIPEGYSVSREKKERFSLILESASTNQTSMYLCASSLAGWVRSNQPQHFGDGTRLSIL.

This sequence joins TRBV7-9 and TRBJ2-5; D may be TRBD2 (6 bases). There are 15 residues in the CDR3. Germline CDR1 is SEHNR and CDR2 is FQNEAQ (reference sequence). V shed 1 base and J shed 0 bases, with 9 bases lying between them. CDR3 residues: CASSLVSGDQETQYF. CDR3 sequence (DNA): TGTGCCAGCAGCTTAGTATCGGGAGACCAAGAGACCCAGTACTTC.

CDR3 amino acids: CASSEWDGGYTF. The CDR3 DNA sequence: TGTGCCAGCAGTGAATGGGACGGTGGCTACACCTTC. The chain is built from TRBV6-1 and TRBJ1-2, with D maybe TRBD1 (5 bases). CDR3 length equals 12 residues. V was trimmed by 2 bases and J by 7 bases, leaving 8 bases between them. Germline V CDR1 and CDR2: MNHNS, SASEGT.

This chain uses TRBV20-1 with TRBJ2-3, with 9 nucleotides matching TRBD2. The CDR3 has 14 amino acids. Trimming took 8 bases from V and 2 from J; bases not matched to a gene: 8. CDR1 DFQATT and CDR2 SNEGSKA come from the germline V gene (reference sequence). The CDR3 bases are TGCAGTCAAGCGGCTAGCGGGACCACAGATACGCAGTATTTT. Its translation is CSQAASGTTDTQYF.

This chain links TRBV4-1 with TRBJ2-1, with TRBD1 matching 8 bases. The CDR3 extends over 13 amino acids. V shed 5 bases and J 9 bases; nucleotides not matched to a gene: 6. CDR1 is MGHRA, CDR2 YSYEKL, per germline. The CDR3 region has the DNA TGCGCCAGCAGCGCGGACAGGGCCAGTGAGCAGTTCTTC. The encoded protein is CASSADRASEQFF.